This is a list of T cell receptor beta chains from one sample in a study of T-cell memory formation after mild COVID-19. TCRdb passed the 5' RACE reads through MiXCR, listing each CDR3 protein once. This table has under 550,000 distinct CDR3 sequences, around 17% appearing once. Sequenced material: PBMCs or a T cell subset sorted from them (not recorded which). The source is a man aged 18 to 29 who had mild COVID-19 (a few samples of this study predate the infection). Cell type and time point are not known. The CDR3 runs from the conserved cysteine through the conserved F or W. A D gene is named only where the DNA matches it firmly. Clone size is given for some rows only: seen once, a few or many times, or a class if the clone is expanded.

CDR3aa: CAITMDNSGNTIYF
CDR3nt: TGTGCCATCACTATGGACAACTCTGGAAACACCATATATTTT
d_gene: NA
v_gene: TRBV10-3
j_gene: TRBJ1-3
abundance: NA

CDR3aa: CASSPGGPYEQYF
CDR3nt: TGTGCCAGCAGCCCGGGGGGGCCCTACGAGCAGTACTTC
d_gene: TRBD2
v_gene: TRBV5-6
j_gene: TRBJ2-7
abundance: many

CDR3aa: CASSRDLYNEQFF
CDR3nt: TGTGCCAGCAGCCGGGATCTCTACAATGAGCAGTTCTTC
d_gene: NA
v_gene: TRBV27
j_gene: TRBJ2-1
abundance: NA

CDR3aa: CASSEALGQGYSPLHF
CDR3nt: TGTGCCAGCAGTGAAGCCCTTGGACAGGGGTACTCACCCCTCCACTTT
d_gene: TRBD1
v_gene: TRBV6-1
j_gene: TRBJ1-6
abundance: NA

CDR3aa: CASSIRDRGGQETQYF
CDR3nt: TGCGCCAGCAGCATACGGGACAGGGGGGGACAAGAGACCCAGTACTTC
d_gene: TRBD1
v_gene: TRBV4-1
j_gene: TRBJ2-5
abundance: NA

CDR3aa: CASSTYGGNTIYF
CDR3nt: TGTGCCAGCAGTACCTACGGGGGAAACACCATATATTTT
d_gene: NA
v_gene: TRBV27
j_gene: TRBJ1-3
abundance: NA

CDR3aa: CASSALPDQPQHF
CDR3nt: TGCGCCAGCAGCGCCCTCCCCGATCAGCCCCAGCATTTT
d_gene: NA
v_gene: TRBV5-1
j_gene: TRBJ1-5
abundance: NA

CDR3aa: CASSSRRGYEQYF
CDR3nt: TGTGCCAGCAGTTCGCGCAGGGGATACGAGCAGTACTTC
d_gene: NA
v_gene: TRBV27
j_gene: TRBJ2-7
abundance: NA

CDR3aa: CASSRGQGLVGQETQYF
CDR3nt: TGCGCCAGCAGCAGAGGACAGGGATTGGTGGGCCAAGAGACCCAGTACTTC
d_gene: TRBD1
v_gene: TRBV5-1
j_gene: TRBJ2-5
abundance: NA

CDR3aa: CASSQEEGGPNTEAFF
CDR3nt: TGCGCCAGCAGCCAAGAGGAAGGGGGGCCGAACACTGAAGCTTTCTTT
d_gene: NA
v_gene: TRBV4-3
j_gene: TRBJ1-1
abundance: few

CDR3aa: CASSRSSPSTDTQYF
CDR3nt: TGTGCCAGCAGCCGCTCCAGTCCTAGCACAGATACGCAGTATTTT
d_gene: NA
v_gene: TRBV3-1
j_gene: TRBJ2-3
abundance: NA

CDR3aa: CASSFAREGYGYTF
CDR3nt: TGTGCCAGCAGTTTTGCCAGGGAAGGCTATGGCTACACCTTC
d_gene: NA
v_gene: TRBV6-5
j_gene: TRBJ1-2
abundance: few

CDR3aa: CASSVAGPEISPLHF
CDR3nt: TGTGCCAGCAGCGTAGCAGGGCCAGAAATATCACCCCTCCACTTT
d_gene: NA
v_gene: TRBV9
j_gene: TRBJ1-6
abundance: few

CDR3aa: CASSPRDRGAEETQYF
CDR3nt: TGTGCCAGCAGCCCCAGGGACAGGGGCGCCGAGGAGACCCAGTACTTC
d_gene: TRBD1
v_gene: TRBV4-2
j_gene: TRBJ2-5
abundance: NA

CDR3aa: CASVRTREEKLFF
CDR3nt: TGTGCCAGTGTCCGGACAAGGGAAGAAAAACTGTTTTTT
d_gene: NA
v_gene: TRBV7-8
j_gene: TRBJ1-4
abundance: many

CDR3aa: CASSLRRFPDTQYF
CDR3nt: TGTGCCAGCAGCTTAAGGAGGTTCCCAGATACGCAGTATTTT
d_gene: NA
v_gene: TRBV7-2
j_gene: TRBJ2-3
abundance: NA

CDR3aa: CASSYGHADSGANVLTF
CDR3nt: TGTGCCAGCAGTTATGGGCACGCCGACTCTGGGGCCAACGTCCTGACTTTC
d_gene: NA
v_gene: TRBV6-2/TRBV6-3
j_gene: TRBJ2-6
abundance: few

CDR3aa: CASSPDHPQETQYF
CDR3nt: TGCGCCAGCAGCCCAGATCACCCGCAAGAGACCCAGTACTTC
d_gene: NA
v_gene: TRBV5-1
j_gene: TRBJ2-5
abundance: NA

CDR3aa: CASSFELLPRGYTF
CDR3nt: TGTGCCAGCAGTTTCGAATTACTGCCGAGAGGCTACACCTTC
d_gene: NA
v_gene: TRBV28
j_gene: TRBJ1-2
abundance: NA

CDR3aa: CASTPAGGSYEQYF
CDR3nt: TGTGCCAGCACCCCGGCCGGAGGTTCCTACGAGCAGTACTTC
d_gene: NA
v_gene: TRBV14
j_gene: TRBJ2-7
abundance: NA

CDR3aa: CASRATTGGAAGELFF
CDR3nt: TGTGCCAGCAGGGCTACTACAGGGGGCGCGGCCGGGGAGCTGTTTTTT
d_gene: TRBD1
v_gene: TRBV7-9
j_gene: TRBJ2-2
abundance: NA

CDR3aa: CASSPIGETQYF
CDR3nt: TGTGCCAGCAGTCCCATTGGGGAAACGCAGTATTTT
d_gene: NA
v_gene: TRBV28
j_gene: TRBJ2-3
abundance: few

CDR3aa: CASSLVSDRYEQYF
CDR3nt: TGTGCCAGCAGCTTAGTGTCAGACCGTTACGAGCAGTACTTC
d_gene: NA
v_gene: TRBV7-9
j_gene: TRBJ2-7
abundance: few

CDR3aa: CASSLQQGRNQPQHF
CDR3nt: TGTGCCAGCAGCTTACAGCAGGGGCGCAATCAGCCCCAGCATTTT
d_gene: NA
v_gene: TRBV7-2
j_gene: TRBJ1-5
abundance: few

CDR3aa: CASSYSFVHSNTGELFF
CDR3nt: TGTGCCAGCAGTTACTCGTTTGTCCACTCGAACACCGGGGAGCTGTTTTTT
d_gene: NA
v_gene: TRBV6-5
j_gene: TRBJ2-2
abundance: few

CDR3aa: CASSPSGVWGYGYTF
CDR3nt: TGTGCCAGCAGCCCATCGGGGGTCTGGGGCTATGGCTACACCTTC
d_gene: NA
v_gene: TRBV11-2
j_gene: TRBJ1-2
abundance: few

CDR3aa: CATSDGGLAGVDEQFF
CDR3nt: TGTGCCACCAGTGATGGGGGACTAGCGGGGGTGGATGAGCAGTTCTTC
d_gene: TRBD2
v_gene: TRBV24-1
j_gene: TRBJ2-1
abundance: many

CDR3aa: CASRYRQANTGELFF
CDR3nt: TGTGCCAGCAGGTACCGGCAAGCCAACACCGGGGAGCTGTTTTTT
d_gene: NA
v_gene: TRBV12-3/TRBV12-4
j_gene: TRBJ2-2
abundance: NA

CDR3aa: CASSQRPEMNTEAFF
CDR3nt: TGTGCCAGCAGCCAACGGCCAGAGATGAACACTGAAGCTTTCTTT
d_gene: NA
v_gene: TRBV14
j_gene: TRBJ1-1
abundance: few

CDR3aa: CARIPFGRESTDTQYF
CDR3nt: TGTGCCAGAATCCCTTTTGGGCGGGAGAGCACAGATACGCAGTATTTT
d_gene: TRBD2
v_gene: TRBV7-9
j_gene: TRBJ2-3
abundance: NA

CDR3aa: CASSTWTSGVETQYF
CDR3nt: TGTGCCAGCAGCACTTGGACTAGCGGGGTGGAGACCCAGTACTTC
d_gene: TRBD2
v_gene: TRBV9
j_gene: TRBJ2-5
abundance: NA

CDR3aa: CASSTSGFQPQHF
CDR3nt: TGTGCCAGCAGTACCTCGGGGTTTCAGCCCCAGCATTTT
d_gene: NA
v_gene: TRBV6-6
j_gene: TRBJ1-5
abundance: NA

CDR3aa: CASSLHRAGVNIQYF
CDR3nt: TGCGCCAGCAGCCTTCATCGAGCGGGGGTAAACATTCAGTACTTC
d_gene: TRBD2
v_gene: TRBV4-1
j_gene: TRBJ2-4
abundance: NA